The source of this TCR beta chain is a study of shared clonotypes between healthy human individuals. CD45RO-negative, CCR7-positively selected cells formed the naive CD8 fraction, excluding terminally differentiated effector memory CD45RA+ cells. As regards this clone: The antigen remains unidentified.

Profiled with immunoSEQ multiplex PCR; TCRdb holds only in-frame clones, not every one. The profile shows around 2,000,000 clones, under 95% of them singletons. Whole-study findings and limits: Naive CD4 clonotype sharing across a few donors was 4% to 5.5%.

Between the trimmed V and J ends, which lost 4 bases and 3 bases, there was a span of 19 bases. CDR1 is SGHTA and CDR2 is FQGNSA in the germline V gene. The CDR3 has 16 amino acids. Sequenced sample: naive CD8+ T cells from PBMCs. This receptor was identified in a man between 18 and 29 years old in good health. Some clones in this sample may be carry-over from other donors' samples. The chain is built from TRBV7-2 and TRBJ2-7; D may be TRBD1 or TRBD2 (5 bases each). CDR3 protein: CASSSRDPGRIYEQYF. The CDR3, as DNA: TGTGCCAGCAGCTCACGGGACCCTGGCAGAATCTACGAGCAGTACTTC.